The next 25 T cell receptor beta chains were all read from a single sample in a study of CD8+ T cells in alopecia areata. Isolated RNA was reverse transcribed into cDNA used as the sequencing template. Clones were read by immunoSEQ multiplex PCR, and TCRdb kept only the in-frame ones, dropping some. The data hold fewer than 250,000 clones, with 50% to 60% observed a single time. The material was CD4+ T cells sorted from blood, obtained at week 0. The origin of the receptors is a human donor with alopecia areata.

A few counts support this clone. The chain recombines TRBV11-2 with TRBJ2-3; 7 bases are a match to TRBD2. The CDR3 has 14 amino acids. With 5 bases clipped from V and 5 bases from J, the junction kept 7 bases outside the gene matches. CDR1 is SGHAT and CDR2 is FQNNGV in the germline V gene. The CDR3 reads CASSPWRGGDTQYF. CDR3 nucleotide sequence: TGTGCCAGCAGCCCCTGGCGCGGGGGAGATACGCAGTATTTT.

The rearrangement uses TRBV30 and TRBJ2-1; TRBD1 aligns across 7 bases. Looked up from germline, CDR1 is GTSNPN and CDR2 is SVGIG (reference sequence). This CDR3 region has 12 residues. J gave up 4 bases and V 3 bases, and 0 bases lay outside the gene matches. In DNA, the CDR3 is TGTGCCTGGAGGACAGGGTACAATGAGCAGTTCTTC. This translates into CAWRTGYNEQFF.

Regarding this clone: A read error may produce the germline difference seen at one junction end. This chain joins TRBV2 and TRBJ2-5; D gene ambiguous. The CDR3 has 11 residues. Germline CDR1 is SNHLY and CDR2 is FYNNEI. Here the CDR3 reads CASSDVAIVDF. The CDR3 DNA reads TGTGCCAGCAGTGATGTCGCTATAGTGGACTTC. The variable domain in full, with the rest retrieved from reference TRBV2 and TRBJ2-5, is EPEVTQTPSHQVTQMGQEVILRCVPISNHLYFYWYRQILGQKVEFLVSFYNNEISEKSEIFDDQFSVERPDGSNFTLKIRSTKLEDSAMYFCASSDVAIVDFGPGTRLLVL.

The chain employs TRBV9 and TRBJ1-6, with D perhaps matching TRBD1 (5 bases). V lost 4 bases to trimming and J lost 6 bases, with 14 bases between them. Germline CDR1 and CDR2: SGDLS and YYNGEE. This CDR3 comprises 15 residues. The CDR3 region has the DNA TGTGCCAGCAGCCTTAGAGGGGACTTTAATTCACCCCTCCACTTT. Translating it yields CASSLRGDFNSPLHF.

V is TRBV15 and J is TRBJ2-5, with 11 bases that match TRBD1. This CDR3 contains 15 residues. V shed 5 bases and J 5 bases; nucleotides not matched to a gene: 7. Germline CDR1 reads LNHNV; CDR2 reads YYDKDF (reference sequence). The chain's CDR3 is CATSGRTGGGETQYF. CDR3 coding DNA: TGTGCCACCAGCGGCAGGACAGGGGGCGGGGAGACCCAGTACTTC.

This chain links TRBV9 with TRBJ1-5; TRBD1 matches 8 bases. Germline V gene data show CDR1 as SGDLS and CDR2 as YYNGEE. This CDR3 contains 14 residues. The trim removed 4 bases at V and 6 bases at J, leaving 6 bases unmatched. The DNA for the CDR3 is TGTGCCAGCAGCCTAGGACAGGGTGGTCAGCCCCAGCATTTT. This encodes CASSLGQGGQPQHF.

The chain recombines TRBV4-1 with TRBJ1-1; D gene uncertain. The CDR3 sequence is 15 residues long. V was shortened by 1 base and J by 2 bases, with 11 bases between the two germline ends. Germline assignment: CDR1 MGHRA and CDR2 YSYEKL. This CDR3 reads CASSQVGRLNTEAFF. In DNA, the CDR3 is TGCGCCAGCAGCCAAGTCGGCAGACTAAACACTGAAGCTTTCTTT.

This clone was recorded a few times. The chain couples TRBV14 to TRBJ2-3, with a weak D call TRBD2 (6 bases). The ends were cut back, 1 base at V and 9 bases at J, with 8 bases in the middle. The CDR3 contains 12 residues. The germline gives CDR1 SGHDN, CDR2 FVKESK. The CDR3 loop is CASSQVRGTQYF. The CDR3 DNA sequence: TGTGCCAGCAGCCAAGTGCGGGGCACGCAGTATTTT.

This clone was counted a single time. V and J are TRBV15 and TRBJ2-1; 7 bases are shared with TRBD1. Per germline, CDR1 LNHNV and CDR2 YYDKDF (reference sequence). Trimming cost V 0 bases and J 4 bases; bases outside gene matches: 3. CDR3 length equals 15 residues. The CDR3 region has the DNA TGTGCCACCAGCAGAGAGGGGACAGCTTACAATGAGCAGTTCTTC. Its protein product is CATSREGTAYNEQFF.

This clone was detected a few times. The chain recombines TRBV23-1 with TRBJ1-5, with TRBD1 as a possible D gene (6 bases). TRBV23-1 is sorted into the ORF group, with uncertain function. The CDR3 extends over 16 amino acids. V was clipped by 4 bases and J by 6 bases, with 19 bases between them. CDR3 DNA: TGCGCCAGCAGTCGGTTACAGGGAGTAGTGGGTCAGCCCCAGCATTTT. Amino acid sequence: CASSRLQGVVGQPQHF.

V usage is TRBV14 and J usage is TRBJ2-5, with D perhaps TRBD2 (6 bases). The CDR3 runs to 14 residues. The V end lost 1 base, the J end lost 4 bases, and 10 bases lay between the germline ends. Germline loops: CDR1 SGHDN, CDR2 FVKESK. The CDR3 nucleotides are TGTGCCAGCAGCCAAGTCGGGGGAGTAGAGACCCAGTACTTC. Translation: CASSQVGGVETQYF.

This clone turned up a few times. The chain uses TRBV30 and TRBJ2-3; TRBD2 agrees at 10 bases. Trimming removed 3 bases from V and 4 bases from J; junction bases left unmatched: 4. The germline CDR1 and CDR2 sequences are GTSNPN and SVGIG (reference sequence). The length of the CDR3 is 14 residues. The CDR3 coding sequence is TGTGCCTGGAGATTAGCGGGAGGCGCAGATACGCAGTATTTT. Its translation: CAWRLAGGADTQYF. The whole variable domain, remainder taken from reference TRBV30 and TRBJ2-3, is SQTIHQWPATLVQPVGSPLSLECTVEGTSNPNLYWYRQAAGRGLQLLFYSVGIGQISSEVPQNLSASRPQDRQFILSSKKLLLSDSGFYLCAWRLAGGADTQYFGPGTRLTVL.

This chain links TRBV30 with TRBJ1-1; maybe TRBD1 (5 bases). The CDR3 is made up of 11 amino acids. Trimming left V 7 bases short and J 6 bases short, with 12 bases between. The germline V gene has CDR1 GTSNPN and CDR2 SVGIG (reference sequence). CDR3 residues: CASGTESEAFF. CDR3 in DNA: TGTGCCTCAGGGACCGAATCTGAAGCTTTCTTT.

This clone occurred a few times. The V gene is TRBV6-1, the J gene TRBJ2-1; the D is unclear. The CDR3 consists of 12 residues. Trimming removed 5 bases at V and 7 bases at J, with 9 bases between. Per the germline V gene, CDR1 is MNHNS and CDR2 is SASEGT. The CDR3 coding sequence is TGTGCCAGCAGTTTTTGGCGTAATGAGCAGTTCTTC. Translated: CASSFWRNEQFF.

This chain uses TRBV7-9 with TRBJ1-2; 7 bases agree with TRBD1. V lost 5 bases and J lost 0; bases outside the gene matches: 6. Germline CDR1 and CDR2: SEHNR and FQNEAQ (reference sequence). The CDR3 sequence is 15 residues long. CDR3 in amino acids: CASSPWDSSNYGYTF. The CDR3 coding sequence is TGTGCCAGCAGCCCCTGGGACAGCTCTAACTATGGCTACACCTTC.

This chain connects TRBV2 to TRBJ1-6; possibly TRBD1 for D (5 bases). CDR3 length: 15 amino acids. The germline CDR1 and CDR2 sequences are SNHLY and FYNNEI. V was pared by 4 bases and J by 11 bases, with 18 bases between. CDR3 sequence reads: CASSGTGTGDTPLHF. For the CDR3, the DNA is TGTGCCAGCAGTGGAACCGGGACGGGGGATACACCCCTCCACTTT.

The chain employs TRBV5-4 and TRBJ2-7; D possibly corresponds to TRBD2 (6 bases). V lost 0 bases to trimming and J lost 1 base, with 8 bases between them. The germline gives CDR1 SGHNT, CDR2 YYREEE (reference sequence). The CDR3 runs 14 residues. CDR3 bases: TGTGCCAGCAGCTTGGGGGGGGTGTCCTACGAGCAGTACTTC. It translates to CASSLGGVSYEQYF.

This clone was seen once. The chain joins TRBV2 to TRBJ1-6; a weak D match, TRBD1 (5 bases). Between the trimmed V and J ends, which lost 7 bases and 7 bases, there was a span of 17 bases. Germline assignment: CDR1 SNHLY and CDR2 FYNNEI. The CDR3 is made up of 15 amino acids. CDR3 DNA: TGTGCCAGCACCCTCCAGGGAGGTTTGAATTCACCCCTCCACTTT. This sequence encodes CASTLQGGLNSPLHF. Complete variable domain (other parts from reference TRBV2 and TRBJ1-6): EPEVTQTPSHQVTQMGQEVILRCVPISNHLYFYWYRQILGQKVEFLVSFYNNEISEKSEIFDDQFSVERPDGSNFTLKIRSTKLEDSAMYFCASTLQGGLNSPLHFGNGTRLTVT.

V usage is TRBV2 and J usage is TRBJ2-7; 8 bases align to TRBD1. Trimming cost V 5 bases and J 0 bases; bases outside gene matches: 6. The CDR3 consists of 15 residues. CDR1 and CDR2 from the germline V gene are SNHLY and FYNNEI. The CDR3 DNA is TGTGCCAGCAGTTCGGGACAGGTGAACTCCTACGAGCAGTACTTC. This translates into CASSSGQVNSYEQYF.

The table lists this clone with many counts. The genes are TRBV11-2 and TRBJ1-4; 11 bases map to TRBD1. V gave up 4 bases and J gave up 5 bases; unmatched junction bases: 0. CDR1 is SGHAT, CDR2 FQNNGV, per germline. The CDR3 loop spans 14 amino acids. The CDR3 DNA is TGTGCCAGCAGCTGGGACAGGGGGAATGAAAAACTGTTTTTT. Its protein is CASSWDRGNEKLFF.

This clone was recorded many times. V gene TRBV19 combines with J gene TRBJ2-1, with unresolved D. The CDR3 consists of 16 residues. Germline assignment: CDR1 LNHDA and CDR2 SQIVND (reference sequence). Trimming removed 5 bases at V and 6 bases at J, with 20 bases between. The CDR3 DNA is TGTGCCAGTAGTGTGGTTAGGCTGGTCCGTGGCAATGAGCAGTTCTTC. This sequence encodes CASSVVRLVRGNEQFF. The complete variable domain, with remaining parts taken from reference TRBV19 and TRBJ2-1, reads DGGITQSPKYLFRKEGQNVTLSCEQNLNHDAMYWYRQDPGQGLRLIYYSQIVNDFQKGDIAEGYSVSREKKESFPLTVTSAQKNPTAFYLCASSVVRLVRGNEQFFGPGTRLTVL.

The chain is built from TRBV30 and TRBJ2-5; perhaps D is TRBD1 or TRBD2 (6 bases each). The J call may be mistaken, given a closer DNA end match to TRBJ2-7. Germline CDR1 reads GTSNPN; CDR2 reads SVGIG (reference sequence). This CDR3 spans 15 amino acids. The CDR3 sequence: CAWSSKGGTFYEQYF. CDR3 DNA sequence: TGTGCCTGGAGTTCGAAGGGGGGTACGTTCTACGAGCAGTACTTC.

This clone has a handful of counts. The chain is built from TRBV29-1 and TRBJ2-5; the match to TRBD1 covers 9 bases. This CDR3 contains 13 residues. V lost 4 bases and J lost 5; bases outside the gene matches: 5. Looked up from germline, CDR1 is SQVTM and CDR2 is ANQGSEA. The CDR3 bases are TGCAGCGTTGGGGGGACAGGGCGGGAGACCCAGTACTTC. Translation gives CSVGGTGRETQYF.

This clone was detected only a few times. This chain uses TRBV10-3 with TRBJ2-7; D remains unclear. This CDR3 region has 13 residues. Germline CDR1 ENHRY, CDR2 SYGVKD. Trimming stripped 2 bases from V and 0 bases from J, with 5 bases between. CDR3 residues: CAISEGDSYEQYF. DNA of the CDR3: TGTGCCATCAGTGAGGGAGACTCCTACGAGCAGTACTTC.

The CDR3, as DNA: TGTGCCAGCAGAGCAGGGGTGTACCAAGAGACCCAGTACTTC. Translation: CASRAGVYQETQYF. The V call is TRBV2, the J call TRBJ2-5; tentatively, D is TRBD1 (6 bases). V was shortened by 6 bases and J by 0 bases, with 11 bases between the two germline ends. Germline V gene sequence: CDR1 SNHLY, CDR2 FYNNEI. The CDR3 spans 14 residues.